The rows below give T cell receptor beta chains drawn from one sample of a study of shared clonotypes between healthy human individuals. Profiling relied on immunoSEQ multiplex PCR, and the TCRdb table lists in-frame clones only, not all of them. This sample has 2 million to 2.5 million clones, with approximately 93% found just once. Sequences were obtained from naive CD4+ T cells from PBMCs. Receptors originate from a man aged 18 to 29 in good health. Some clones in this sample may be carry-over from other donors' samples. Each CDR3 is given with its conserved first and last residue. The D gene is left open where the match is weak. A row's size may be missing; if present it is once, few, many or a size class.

CDR3aa: CASSPQGAPGELFF
CDR3nt: TGTGCCAGCAGCCCGCAGGGGGCCCCCGGGGAGCTGTTTTTT
d_gene: TRBD1
j_gene: TRBJ2-2
v_gene: TRBV7-7
abundance: .

CDR3aa: CASSPGTGRGETQYF
CDR3nt: TGTGCCAGCTCCCCCGGGACAGGACGGGGGGAGACCCAGTACTTC
d_gene: TRBD1
j_gene: TRBJ2-5
v_gene: TRBV18
abundance: .

CDR3aa: CASSETLPGTEAFF
CDR3nt: TGTGCCAGCAGTGAAACACTCCCAGGCACTGAAGCTTTCTTT
d_gene: .
j_gene: TRBJ1-1
v_gene: TRBV2
abundance: few

CDR3aa: CASSQSGPGELFF
CDR3nt: TGTGCCAGCTCACAGAGTGGCCCCGGGGAGCTGTTTTTT
d_gene: .
j_gene: TRBJ2-2
v_gene: TRBV18
abundance: once

CDR3aa: CASSPLGGRAWNEQFF
CDR3nt: TGTGCCAGCAGCCCCCTTGGCGGGAGGGCCTGGAATGAGCAGTTCTTC
d_gene: TRBD2
j_gene: TRBJ2-1
v_gene: TRBV11-2
abundance: .

CDR3aa: CASSLPTGSEQYF
CDR3nt: TGTGCCAGCAGCCTCCCTACAGGGTCCGAGCAGTACTTC
d_gene: .
j_gene: TRBJ2-7
v_gene: TRBV7-9
abundance: .

CDR3aa: CASSVTDWSSYNEQFF
CDR3nt: TGTGCCAGCAGCGTAACCGACTGGAGCTCCTACAATGAGCAGTTCTTC
d_gene: .
j_gene: TRBJ2-1
v_gene: TRBV9
abundance: .

CDR3aa: CASSMTVEIAEQYF
CDR3nt: TGTGCCAGCAGCATGACAGTAGAGATTGCCGAGCAGTACTTC
d_gene: .
j_gene: TRBJ2-7
v_gene: TRBV7-9
abundance: .

CDR3aa: CASSLGWTTNTEAFF
CDR3nt: TGCGCCAGCAGCTTGGGGTGGACAACGAACACTGAAGCTTTCTTT
d_gene: .
j_gene: TRBJ1-1
v_gene: TRBV5-1
abundance: .

CDR3aa: CSVEDPRLGQATRTEAFF
CDR3nt: TGCAGCGTTGAAGATCCACGTTTGGGACAGGCCACGCGCACTGAAGCTTTCTTT
d_gene: TRBD1
j_gene: TRBJ1-1
v_gene: TRBV29-1
abundance: .

CDR3aa: CASSGLADEQYF
CDR3nt: TGTGCCAGCAGCGGACTAGCGGACGAGCAGTACTTC
d_gene: TRBD2
j_gene: TRBJ2-7
v_gene: TRBV6-6
abundance: .

CDR3aa: CASSARTSGPNEQFF
CDR3nt: TGTGCCAGCAGCGCCCGGACTAGCGGTCCCAATGAGCAGTTCTTC
d_gene: TRBD2
j_gene: TRBJ2-1
v_gene: TRBV9
abundance: .

CDR3aa: CATSRDTQETQYF
CDR3nt: TGTGCCACCAGCAGGGACACCCAAGAGACCCAGTACTTC
d_gene: .
j_gene: TRBJ2-5
v_gene: TRBV15
abundance: .

CDR3aa: CASSFPTHNEQFF
CDR3nt: TGTGCCAGCAGTTTTCCCACCCACAATGAGCAGTTCTTC
d_gene: .
j_gene: TRBJ2-1
v_gene: TRBV28
abundance: .

CDR3aa: CASSLRYNVLTF
CDR3nt: TGTGCCAGCAGCTTAAGATACAACGTCCTGACTTTC
d_gene: .
j_gene: TRBJ2-6
v_gene: TRBV7-3
abundance: .

CDR3aa: CASSKPYNTFSGNTIYF
CDR3nt: TGTGCCAGTAGTAAACCGTACAACACCTTCTCTGGAAACACCATATATTTT
d_gene: .
j_gene: TRBJ1-3
v_gene: TRBV19
abundance: .

CDR3aa: CASSPTGSDTEAFF
CDR3nt: TGTGCCAGCTCACCTACAGGGTCGGACACTGAAGCTTTCTTT
d_gene: .
j_gene: TRBJ1-1
v_gene: TRBV18
abundance: few

CDR3aa: CASSFQGGYEQYF
CDR3nt: TGTGCCAGCAGCTTCCAGGGCGGCTACGAGCAGTACTTC
d_gene: .
j_gene: TRBJ2-7
v_gene: TRBV7-2
abundance: .

CDR3aa: CAITMDLSSTEAFF
CDR3nt: TGTGCCATCACCATGGACTTGTCGTCCACTGAAGCTTTCTTT
d_gene: .
j_gene: TRBJ1-1
v_gene: TRBV10-3
abundance: few

CDR3aa: CASSFYARGYPEVGYEQYF
CDR3nt: TGTGCCAGCAGTTTCTACGCTCGGGGCTACCCGGAGGTCGGGTACGAGCAGTACTTC
d_gene: .
j_gene: TRBJ2-7
v_gene: TRBV27
abundance: .

CDR3aa: CASKPDGNTEAFF
CDR3nt: TGCGCCAGCAAACCGGACGGGAACACTGAAGCTTTCTTT
d_gene: .
j_gene: TRBJ1-1
v_gene: TRBV5-1
abundance: .

CDR3aa: CASSSGLRSTDTQYF
CDR3nt: TGTGCCAGCAGCTCGGGACTGCGAAGCACAGATACGCAGTATTTT
d_gene: .
j_gene: TRBJ2-3
v_gene: TRBV7-3
abundance: .

CDR3aa: CASSAGRATDTQYF
CDR3nt: TGTGCCAGCAGTGCGGGGAGGGCCACAGATACGCAGTATTTT
d_gene: TRBD2
j_gene: TRBJ2-3
v_gene: TRBV6-1
abundance: .

CDR3aa: CASSFWTVMNTEAFF
CDR3nt: TGTGCCAGCAGTTTTTGGACAGTAATGAACACTGAAGCTTTCTTT
d_gene: .
j_gene: TRBJ1-1
v_gene: TRBV28
abundance: .

CDR3aa: CASRPGTYSNQPQHF
CDR3nt: TGTGCCAGCAGGCCTGGGACATATAGCAATCAGCCCCAGCATTTT
d_gene: .
j_gene: TRBJ1-5
v_gene: TRBV28
abundance: .

CDR3aa: CASSQAGNTYEQYF
CDR3nt: TGTGCCAGCAGCCAAGCCGGGAATACCTACGAGCAGTACTTC
d_gene: .
j_gene: TRBJ2-7
v_gene: TRBV4-2
abundance: .

CDR3aa: CASSQVGGRAGNTIYF
CDR3nt: TGTGCCAGCAGCCAAGTGGGGGGGCGAGCCGGAAACACCATATATTTT
d_gene: .
j_gene: TRBJ1-3
v_gene: TRBV4-2
abundance: .

CDR3aa: CASSLALGSPLHF
CDR3nt: TGCGCCAGCAGCTTGGCCTTGGGGTCACCCCTCCACTTT
d_gene: .
j_gene: TRBJ1-6
v_gene: TRBV5-1
abundance: .

CDR3aa: CASSFRGYYSNQPQHF
CDR3nt: TGTGCCAGCAGTTTTCGGGGGTACTATAGCAATCAGCCCCAGCATTTT
d_gene: .
j_gene: TRBJ1-5
v_gene: TRBV28
abundance: .

CDR3aa: CASSGSRSWGETQYF
CDR3nt: TGCGCCAGCTCGGGGAGCCGTTCCTGGGGGGAGACCCAGTACTTC
d_gene: .
j_gene: TRBJ2-5
v_gene: TRBV5-1
abundance: .

CDR3aa: CSVESGHNEKLFF
CDR3nt: TGCAGCGTTGAATCGGGGCATAATGAAAAACTGTTTTTT
d_gene: .
j_gene: TRBJ1-4
v_gene: TRBV29-1
abundance: .

CDR3aa: CASSDSQVHTDTQYF
CDR3nt: TGTGCCAGCTCAGACTCACAGGTCCACACAGATACGCAGTATTTT
d_gene: .
j_gene: TRBJ2-3
v_gene: TRBV18
abundance: .

CDR3aa: CASRPGNTEAFF
CDR3nt: TGTGCCAGCAGACCGGGGAACACTGAAGCTTTCTTT
d_gene: .
j_gene: TRBJ1-1
v_gene: TRBV14
abundance: .

CDR3aa: CASSLTPTGTGEKLFF
CDR3nt: TGCGCCAGCAGCCTGACACCGACAGGGACCGGGGAAAAACTGTTTTTT
d_gene: TRBD1
j_gene: TRBJ1-4
v_gene: TRBV5-1
abundance: .

CDR3aa: CASSPGTGEKLFF
CDR3nt: TGTGCCAGCTCACCGGGCACGGGGGAAAAACTGTTTTTT
d_gene: .
j_gene: TRBJ1-4
v_gene: TRBV18
abundance: .

CDR3aa: CASSIRDGYNQPQHF
CDR3nt: TGTGCCAGTAGTATCCGGGACGGGTACAATCAGCCCCAGCATTTT
d_gene: .
j_gene: TRBJ1-5
v_gene: TRBV19
abundance: .

CDR3aa: CASSLSWAGNTIYF
CDR3nt: TGTGCCAGCAGTTTATCATGGGCTGGAAACACCATATATTTT
d_gene: .
j_gene: TRBJ1-3
v_gene: TRBV27
abundance: .

CDR3aa: CASSPTGTLNEKLFF
CDR3nt: TGTGCCAGCAGCCCTACAGGGACCCTTAATGAAAAACTGTTTTTT
d_gene: .
j_gene: TRBJ1-4
v_gene: TRBV7-2
abundance: once

CDR3aa: CASSGQGGGETQYF
CDR3nt: TGCGCCAGCAGCGGGCAGGGGGGCGGGGAGACCCAGTACTTC
d_gene: .
j_gene: TRBJ2-5
v_gene: TRBV5-1
abundance: .

CDR3aa: CASSRDTDSGNTIYF
CDR3nt: TGCGCCAGCAGCCGTGACACAGACTCTGGAAACACCATATATTTT
d_gene: .
j_gene: TRBJ1-3
v_gene: TRBV4-3
abundance: .

CDR3aa: CASSSRQGSYGYTF
CDR3nt: TGTGCCAGCAGTTCACGTCAAGGGTCCTATGGCTACACCTTC
d_gene: .
j_gene: TRBJ1-2
v_gene: TRBV7-9
abundance: .

CDR3aa: CASSSPFGGLSNEQFF
CDR3nt: TGTGCCAGCAGCTCCCCTTTTGGCGGGCTATCCAATGAGCAGTTCTTC
d_gene: .
j_gene: TRBJ2-1
v_gene: TRBV7-9
abundance: .

CDR3aa: CASSQDLQFEQFF
CDR3nt: TGTGCCAGCAGCCAAGATTTGCAGTTTGAGCAGTTCTTC
d_gene: .
j_gene: TRBJ2-1
v_gene: TRBV14
abundance: .

CDR3aa: CASSEAPIGGMETQYF
CDR3nt: TGTGCCAGCAGTGAAGCGCCGATAGGGGGGATGGAGACCCAGTACTTC
d_gene: .
j_gene: TRBJ2-5
v_gene: TRBV2
abundance: .

CDR3aa: CASIMAGVYYGYTF
CDR3nt: TGTGCCAGCATCATGGCAGGGGTTTATTATGGCTACACCTTC
d_gene: .
j_gene: TRBJ1-2
v_gene: TRBV28
abundance: once

CDR3aa: CASSRPGTSSYNEQFF
CDR3nt: TGTGCCAGCAGCCGACCCGGGACTAGTTCCTACAATGAGCAGTTCTTC
d_gene: TRBD2
j_gene: TRBJ2-1
v_gene: TRBV5-4
abundance: .

CDR3aa: CASSQDLETQYF
CDR3nt: TGTGCCAGCAGCCAAGATCTCGAGACCCAGTACTTC
d_gene: .
j_gene: TRBJ2-5
v_gene: TRBV4-2
abundance: .

CDR3aa: CSALGFPEQFF
CDR3nt: TGCAGTGCTCTCGGATTCCCCGAGCAGTTCTTC
d_gene: .
j_gene: TRBJ2-1
v_gene: TRBV20-1
abundance: .

CDR3aa: CASNQGVGQPQHF
CDR3nt: TGTGCCAGCAACCAGGGGGTAGGTCAGCCCCAGCATTTT
d_gene: TRBD1
j_gene: TRBJ1-5
v_gene: TRBV25-1
abundance: .

CDR3aa: CASSTQGDLNTGELFF
CDR3nt: TGTGCCAGCAGCACACAAGGGGATCTGAACACCGGGGAGCTGTTTTTT
d_gene: .
j_gene: TRBJ2-2
v_gene: TRBV7-2
abundance: .

CDR3aa: CATSSIRAQPQHF
CDR3nt: TGTGCCACCAGCAGCATCCGGGCCCAGCCCCAGCATTTT
d_gene: .
j_gene: TRBJ1-5
v_gene: TRBV15
abundance: .

CDR3aa: CASSYRGYEQYF
CDR3nt: TGTGCCAGCAGCTACAGGGGCTACGAGCAGTACTTC
d_gene: TRBD1
j_gene: TRBJ2-7
v_gene: TRBV5-6
abundance: .

CDR3aa: CASSLAGTTDTQYF
CDR3nt: TGTGCCAGCAGCTTAGCGGGAACCACGGATACGCAGTATTTT
d_gene: .
j_gene: TRBJ2-3
v_gene: TRBV7-8
abundance: .

CDR3aa: CASSWARDRVSLVQPQHF
CDR3nt: TGTGCCAGCAGCTGGGCCCGGGACAGGGTGTCCCTTGTCCAGCCCCAGCATTTT
d_gene: TRBD1
j_gene: TRBJ1-5
v_gene: TRBV7-8
abundance: .

CDR3aa: CASSLTGEQYF
CDR3nt: TGTGCCAGCAGCTTAACGGGGGAGCAGTACTTC
d_gene: .
j_gene: TRBJ2-7
v_gene: TRBV7-3
abundance: .

CDR3aa: CASSYSSGDTEAFF
CDR3nt: TGTGCCAGCAGTTACTCTTCCGGGGACACTGAAGCTTTCTTT
d_gene: .
j_gene: TRBJ1-1
v_gene: TRBV6-5
abundance: few

CDR3aa: CASSLASRGYTF
CDR3nt: TGTGCCAGCAGCTTGGCCAGTCGGGGCTACACCTTC
d_gene: .
j_gene: TRBJ1-2
v_gene: TRBV5-5
abundance: .